One sample yielded the 2 T cell receptor beta chains listed below, sequenced in a study of blood T cell repertoires in COVID-19. The method was immunoSEQ multiplex PCR; TCRdb's version includes in-frame clones alone and lacks a portion of them. The sample lists fewer than 200,000 clones, approximately 87% occurring once. Sequencing used PBMCs or T cells enriched from blood (not recorded which). These receptors originate from a woman aged 45-59 years who had recovered from COVID-19.

The CDR3 spells CASSPSGQGLEKLFF. In DNA, the CDR3 is TGTGCCAGCAGCCCCTCGGGACAGGGGTTGGAAAAACTGTTTTTT. V and J are TRBV9 and TRBJ1-4; TRBD1 matches 10 bases. The V gene's germline CDR1 is SGDLS and CDR2 YYNGEE. Losses at the gene ends were 4 bases for V and 8 bases for J; bases not matched to a gene: 8. This CDR3 is built from 15 residues.

The table lists this clone with a count of one. This sequence joins TRBV27 and TRBJ2-1; 10 bases agree with TRBD2. The CDR3 totals 13 residues. J lost 8 bases, V lost 7 bases, and 5 bases had no gene match. Germline CDR1 reads MNHEY; CDR2 reads SMNVEV (reference sequence). The CDR3 nucleotides are TGTGCCAGCATACCAGCGGGGGGGGATGAGCAGTTCTTC. Protein sequence: CASIPAGGDEQFF.